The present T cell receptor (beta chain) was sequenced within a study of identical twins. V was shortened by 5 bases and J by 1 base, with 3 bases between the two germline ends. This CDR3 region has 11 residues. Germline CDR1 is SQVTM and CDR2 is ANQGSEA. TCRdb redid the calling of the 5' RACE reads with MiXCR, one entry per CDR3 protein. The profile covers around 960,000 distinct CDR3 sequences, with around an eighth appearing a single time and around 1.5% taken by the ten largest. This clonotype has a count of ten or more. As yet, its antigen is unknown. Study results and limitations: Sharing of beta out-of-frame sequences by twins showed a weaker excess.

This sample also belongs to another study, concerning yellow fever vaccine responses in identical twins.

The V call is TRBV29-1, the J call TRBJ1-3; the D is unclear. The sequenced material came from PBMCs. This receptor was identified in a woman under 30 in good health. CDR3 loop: CSVRSGNTIYF. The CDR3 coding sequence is TGCAGCGTTCGATCTGGAAACACCATATATTTT.